Listed below are T cell receptor beta chains from one sample, sequenced in a study of blood T cell repertoires in COVID-19. Repertoires were generated with immunoSEQ multiplex PCR, while TCRdb's copy carries only in-frame clones and drops some. The sample consists of 57,000 or so clones, around four fifths of them appearing once. What was sequenced was peripheral blood. These receptors were collected from a man aged 65-85 years with acute or convalescent COVID-19. Each CDR3 is given with its conserved first and last residue. The D gene is left open where the match is weak. Clone size, where shown, is once, few, many, or a class for clones that have expanded.

j_call: TRBJ1-2; clone_size: NA; d_call: TRBD1; v_call: TRBV3-1/TRBV3-2; cdr3_nt: TGTGCCAGCAGCCAAGCGACAGGGTGGTATGGCTACACCTTC; cdr3_aa: CASSQATGWYGYTF
j_call: TRBJ1-2; clone_size: NA; d_call: TRBD1; v_call: TRBV7-2; cdr3_nt: TGTGCCAGCAGCCCAGGACAGGGGTCTCTCTATGGCTACACCTTC; cdr3_aa: CASSPGQGSLYGYTF
j_call: TRBJ1-1; clone_size: NA; d_call: TRBD1; v_call: TRBV5-1; cdr3_nt: TGCGCCAGCAGCGCGAGGACAGGGGGCGTAGGTACTGAAGCTTTCTTT; cdr3_aa: CASSARTGGVGTEAFF
j_call: TRBJ1-1; clone_size: NA; d_call: NA; v_call: TRBV7-9; cdr3_nt: TGTGCCAGCAGCCGGACCGCGGGGAACACTGAAGCTTTCTTT; cdr3_aa: CASSRTAGNTEAFF
j_call: TRBJ2-2; clone_size: NA; d_call: TRBD2; v_call: TRBV5-4; cdr3_nt: TGTGCCAGCAGTCGACCGCCCGGGACTAGCGGGGGGGGGAACACCGGGGAGCTGTTTTTT; cdr3_aa: CASSRPPGTSGGGNTGELFF
j_call: TRBJ2-7; clone_size: NA; d_call: TRBD1; v_call: TRBV28; cdr3_nt: TGTGCCAGCACTACAGGGGGAGGTTCCTACGAGCAGTACTTC; cdr3_aa: CASTTGGGSYEQYF
j_call: TRBJ1-3; clone_size: few; d_call: NA; v_call: TRBV5-5; cdr3_nt: TGTGCCAGCAGCTTGGAATTGACAGGTCCGGGCTCTGGAAACACCATATATTTT; cdr3_aa: CASSLELTGPGSGNTIYF
j_call: TRBJ2-3; clone_size: NA; d_call: TRBD1; v_call: TRBV5-1; cdr3_nt: TGCGCCAGCAGCCCTAGACAGGGGGCTAGCACAGATACGCAGTATTTT; cdr3_aa: CASSPRQGASTDTQYF
j_call: TRBJ2-1; clone_size: NA; d_call: TRBD1; v_call: TRBV7-9; cdr3_nt: TGTGCCAGCAGCTCACAGGGGAGCTACAATGAGCAGTTCTTC; cdr3_aa: CASSSQGSYNEQFF
j_call: TRBJ1-2; clone_size: NA; d_call: TRBD1; v_call: TRBV4-2; cdr3_nt: TGTGCCAGCAGCCCCATCGGAACAGGGGGAGATGGCTACACCTTC; cdr3_aa: CASSPIGTGGDGYTF
j_call: TRBJ2-7; clone_size: NA; d_call: TRBD1; v_call: TRBV28; cdr3_nt: TGTGCCAGCGTATCCACCTCGGGACAGGGGGTGTACGAGCAGTACTTC; cdr3_aa: CASVSTSGQGVYEQYF
j_call: TRBJ1-2; clone_size: NA; d_call: TRBD1; v_call: TRBV23-1; cdr3_nt: TGCGCCAGCAGTCAATTAGATTCCCCGGACAGGGTTAACTATGGCTACACCTTC; cdr3_aa: CASSQLDSPDRVNYGYTF
j_call: TRBJ2-5; clone_size: NA; d_call: TRBD2; v_call: TRBV6-5; cdr3_nt: TGTGCCAGCATCCGACTAGCGGGGGGGGAAGAGACCCAGTACTTC; cdr3_aa: CASIRLAGGEETQYF
j_call: TRBJ1-5; clone_size: NA; d_call: NA; v_call: TRBV6-5; cdr3_nt: TGTGCCAGCAGGAGGGACATTGAACAGCCCCAGCATTTT; cdr3_aa: CASRRDIEQPQHF
j_call: TRBJ2-2; clone_size: NA; d_call: TRBD2; v_call: TRBV4-1; cdr3_nt: TGCGCCAGCAGCCAAGAGGGCGGGGGGGCGAACACCGGGGAGCTGTTTTTT; cdr3_aa: CASSQEGGGANTGELFF
j_call: TRBJ2-1; clone_size: NA; d_call: TRBD2; v_call: TRBV5-1; cdr3_nt: TGCGCCAGCAGCCCGACGGGCCCCGGACTAGCGGGGGGGCGGTTCGGCTACAATGAGCAGTTCTTC; cdr3_aa: CASSPTGPGLAGGRFGYNEQFF
j_call: TRBJ2-3; clone_size: NA; d_call: NA; v_call: TRBV6-5; cdr3_nt: TGTGCCAGCAGTCGACAGGCTAGCACAGATACGCAGTATTTT; cdr3_aa: CASSRQASTDTQYF